This TCR beta chain originates from a study of T-cell reconstitution after alpha-beta-depleted transplantation in children. This clonotype was found a few times. What it binds is not known. General study points: Once a year had passed after transplant, T-cell counts and diversity came mostly from newly produced T cells. Several patients had high TCRbeta diversity at day 60; it came from surviving recipient T cells and thymic progenitors. Approximately two months post-transplant, alpha-beta T cells reportedly originated from several hundred expanded graft clones.

Unique molecular identifiers were incorporated during preparation of the TCRbeta library. TCRdb re-derived calls from the PCR reads in MiXCR, one entry per CDR3 protein. The data show fewer than 700,000 distinct CDR3 sequences, with approximately 13% seen just once and around 2% held by the top ten. Per the germline V gene, CDR1 is ENHRY and CDR2 is SYGVKD. The length of the CDR3 is 17 residues. V was trimmed by 0 bases and J by 3 bases, leaving 14 bases between them. This receptor was identified in a male patient younger than 18 who had a stem cell transplant for acute myeloid leukemia, so the T cells may come from the graft donor. The source was PBMCs, mostly from graft donor cells, collected 360 days after TCRalphabeta/CD19-depleted stem cell transplant. The rearrangement joins TRBV10-3 to TRBJ1-4, with a tentative D call TRBD1 (6 bases). Written as DNA, the CDR3 is TGTGCCATCAGTGAGTCGATGTCGGGGGGCCCTAATGAAAAACTGTTTTTT. Its translation: CAISESMSGGPNEKLFF.